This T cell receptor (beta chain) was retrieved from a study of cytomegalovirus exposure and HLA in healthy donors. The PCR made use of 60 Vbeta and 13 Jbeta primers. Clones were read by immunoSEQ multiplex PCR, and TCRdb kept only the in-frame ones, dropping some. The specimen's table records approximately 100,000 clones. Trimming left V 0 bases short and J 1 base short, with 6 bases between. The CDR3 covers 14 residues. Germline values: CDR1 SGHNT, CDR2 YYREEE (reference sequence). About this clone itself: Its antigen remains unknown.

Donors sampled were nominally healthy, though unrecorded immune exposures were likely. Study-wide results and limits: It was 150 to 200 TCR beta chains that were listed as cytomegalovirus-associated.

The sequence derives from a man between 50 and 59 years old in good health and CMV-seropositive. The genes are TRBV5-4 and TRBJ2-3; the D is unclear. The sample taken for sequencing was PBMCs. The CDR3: CASSLELRTDTQYF. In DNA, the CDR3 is TGTGCCAGCAGCTTGGAGCTCCGCACAGATACGCAGTATTTT.